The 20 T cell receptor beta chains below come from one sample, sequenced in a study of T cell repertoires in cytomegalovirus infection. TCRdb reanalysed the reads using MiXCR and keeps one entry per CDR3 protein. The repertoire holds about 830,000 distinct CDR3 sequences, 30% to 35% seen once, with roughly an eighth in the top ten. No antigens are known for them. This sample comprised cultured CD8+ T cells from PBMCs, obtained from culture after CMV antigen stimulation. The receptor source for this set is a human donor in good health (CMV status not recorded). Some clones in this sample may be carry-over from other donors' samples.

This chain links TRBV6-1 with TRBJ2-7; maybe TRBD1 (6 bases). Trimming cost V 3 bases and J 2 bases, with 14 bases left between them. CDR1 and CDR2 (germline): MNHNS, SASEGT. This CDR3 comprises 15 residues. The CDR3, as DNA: TGTGCCAGCAGTGAGGGGGCCTTAAGACCCTACGAGCAGTACGTC. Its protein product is CASSEGALRPYEQYV.

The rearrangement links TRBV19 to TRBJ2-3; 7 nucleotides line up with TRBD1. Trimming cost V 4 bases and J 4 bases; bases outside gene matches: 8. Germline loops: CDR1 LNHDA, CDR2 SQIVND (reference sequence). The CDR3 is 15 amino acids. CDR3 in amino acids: CASSTLQGHADTQYF. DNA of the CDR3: TGTGCCAGTAGTACCCTACAGGGGCACGCAGATACGCAGTATTTT.

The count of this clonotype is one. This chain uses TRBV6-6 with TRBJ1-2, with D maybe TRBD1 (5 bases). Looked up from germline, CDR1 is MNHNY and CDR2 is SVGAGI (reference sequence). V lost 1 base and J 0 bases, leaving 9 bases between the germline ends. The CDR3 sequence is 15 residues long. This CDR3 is CASSYFGAPNYGYTF. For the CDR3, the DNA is TGTGCCAGCAGTTACTTTGGGGCACCTAACTATGGCTACACCTTC.

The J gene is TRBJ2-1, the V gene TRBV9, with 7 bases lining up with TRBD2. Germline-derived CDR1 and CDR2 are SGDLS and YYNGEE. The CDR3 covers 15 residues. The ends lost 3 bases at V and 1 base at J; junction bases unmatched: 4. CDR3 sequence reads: CASSAFGGSYNEQFF. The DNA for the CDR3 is TGTGCCAGCAGCGCGTTCGGGGGGTCCTACAATGAGCAGTTCTTC.

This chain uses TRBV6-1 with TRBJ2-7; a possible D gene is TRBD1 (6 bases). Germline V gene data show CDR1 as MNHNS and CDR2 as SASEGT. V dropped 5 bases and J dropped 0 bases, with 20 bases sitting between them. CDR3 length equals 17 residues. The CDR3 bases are TGTGCCAGCAGTTACAAGCTCCGGGACACGTCCTCCTACGAGCAGTACTTC. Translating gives CASSYKLRDTSSYEQYF.

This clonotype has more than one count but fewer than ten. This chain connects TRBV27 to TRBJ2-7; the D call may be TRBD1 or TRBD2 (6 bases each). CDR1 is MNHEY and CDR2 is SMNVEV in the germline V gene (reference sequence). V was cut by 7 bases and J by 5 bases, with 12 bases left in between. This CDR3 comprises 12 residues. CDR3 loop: CASKVGGHEQYF. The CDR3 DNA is TGTGCCAGCAAAGTTGGGGGGCACGAGCAGTACTTC.

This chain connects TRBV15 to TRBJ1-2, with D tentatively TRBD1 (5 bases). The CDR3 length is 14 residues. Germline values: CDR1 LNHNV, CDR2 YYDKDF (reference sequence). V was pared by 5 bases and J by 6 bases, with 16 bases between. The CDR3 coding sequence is TGTGCCACCAGCCAAAAGGCGGTCAGGGATGGCTACACCTTC. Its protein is CATSQKAVRDGYTF.

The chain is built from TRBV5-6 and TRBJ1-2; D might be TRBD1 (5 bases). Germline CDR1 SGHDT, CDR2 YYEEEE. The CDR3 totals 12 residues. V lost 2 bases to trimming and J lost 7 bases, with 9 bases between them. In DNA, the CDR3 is TGTGCCAGCAGCTTCTGGGGGTCTGGCTACACCTTC. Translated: CASSFWGSGYTF.

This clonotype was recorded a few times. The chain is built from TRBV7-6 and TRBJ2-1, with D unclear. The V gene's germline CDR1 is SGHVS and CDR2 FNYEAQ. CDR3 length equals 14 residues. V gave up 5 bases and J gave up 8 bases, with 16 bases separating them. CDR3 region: CASSPLPDRDEQFF. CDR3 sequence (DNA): TGTGCCAGCAGCCCCCTCCCGGATAGAGATGAGCAGTTCTTC.

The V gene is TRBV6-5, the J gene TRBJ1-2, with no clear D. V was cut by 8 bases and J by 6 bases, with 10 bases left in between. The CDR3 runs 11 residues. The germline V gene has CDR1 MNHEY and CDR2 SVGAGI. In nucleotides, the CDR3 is TGTGCCAGCCTAGGCGGGGATGGCTACACCTTC. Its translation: CASLGGDGYTF.

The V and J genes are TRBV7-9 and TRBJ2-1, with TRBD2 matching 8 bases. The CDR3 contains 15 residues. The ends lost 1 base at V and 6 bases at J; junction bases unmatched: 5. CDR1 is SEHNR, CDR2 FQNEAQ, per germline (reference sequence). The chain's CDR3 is CASSLVSGGFNEQFF. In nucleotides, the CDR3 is TGTGCCAGCAGCTTAGTGAGCGGGGGCTTCAATGAGCAGTTCTTC.

CDR3 DNA sequence: TGTGCCAGCAGCTTAATGACAGGACGGGAGCAGTACTTC. Protein: CASSLMTGREQYF. This chain joins TRBV7-8 and TRBJ2-7, with D perhaps TRBD1 (6 bases). Germline assignment: CDR1 SGHVS and CDR2 FQNEAQ. The V gene lost 2 bases and the J gene lost 7 bases, with 12 bases spanning the gap. The CDR3 runs 13 residues.

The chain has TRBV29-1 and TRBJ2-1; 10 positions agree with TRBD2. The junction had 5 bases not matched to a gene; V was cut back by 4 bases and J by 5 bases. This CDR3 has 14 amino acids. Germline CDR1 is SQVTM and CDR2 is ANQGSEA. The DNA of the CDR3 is TGCAGCGTTGTAAGCGGGGGGGTAAACAATGAGCAGTTCTTC. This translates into CSVVSGGVNNEQFF.

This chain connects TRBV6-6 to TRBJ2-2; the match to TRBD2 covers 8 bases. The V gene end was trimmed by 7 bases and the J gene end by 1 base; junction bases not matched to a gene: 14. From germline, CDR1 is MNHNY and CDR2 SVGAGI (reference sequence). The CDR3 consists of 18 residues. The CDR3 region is CASNERAPTSENTGELFF. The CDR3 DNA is TGTGCCAGCAATGAAAGGGCCCCGACTAGCGAGAACACCGGGGAGCTGTTTTTT.

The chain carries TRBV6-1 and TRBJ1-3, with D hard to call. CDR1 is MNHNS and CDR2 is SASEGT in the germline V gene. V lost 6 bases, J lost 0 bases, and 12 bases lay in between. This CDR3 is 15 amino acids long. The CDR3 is CASREDGGSGNTIYF. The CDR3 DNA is TGTGCCAGCAGGGAGGACGGTGGCTCTGGAAACACCATATATTTT.

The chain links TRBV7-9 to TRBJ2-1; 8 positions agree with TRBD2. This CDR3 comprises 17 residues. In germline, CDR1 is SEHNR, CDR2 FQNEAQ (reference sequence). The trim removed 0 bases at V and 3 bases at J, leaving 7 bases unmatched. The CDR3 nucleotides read TGTGCCAGCAGCTTAGCGTCATCGGGAGGGCGCTACAATGAGCAGTTCTTC. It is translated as CASSLASSGGRYNEQFF.

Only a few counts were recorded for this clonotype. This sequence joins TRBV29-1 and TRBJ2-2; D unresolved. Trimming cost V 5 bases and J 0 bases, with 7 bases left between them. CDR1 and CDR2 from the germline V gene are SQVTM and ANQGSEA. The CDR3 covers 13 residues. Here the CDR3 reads CSVNLPNTGELFF. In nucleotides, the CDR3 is TGCAGCGTTAATTTACCGAACACCGGGGAGCTGTTTTTT.

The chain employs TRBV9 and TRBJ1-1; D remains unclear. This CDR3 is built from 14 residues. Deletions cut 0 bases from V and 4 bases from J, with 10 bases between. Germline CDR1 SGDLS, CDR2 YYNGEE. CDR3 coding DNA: TGTGCCAGCAGCGTAGAAGGGCCGGTCACTGAAGCTTTCTTT. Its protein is CASSVEGPVTEAFF.

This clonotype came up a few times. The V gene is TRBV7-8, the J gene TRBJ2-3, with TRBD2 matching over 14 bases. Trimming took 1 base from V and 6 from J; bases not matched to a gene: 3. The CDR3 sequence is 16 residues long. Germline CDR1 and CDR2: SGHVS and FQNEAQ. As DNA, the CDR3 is TGTGCCAGCAGCTTAGATTGGACTAGCGGGGGGGATACGCAGTATTTT. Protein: CASSLDWTSGGDTQYF. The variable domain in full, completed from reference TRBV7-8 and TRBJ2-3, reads GAGVSQSPRYKVAKRGQDVALRCDPISGHVSLFWYQQALGQGPEFLTYFQNEAQLDKSGLPSDRFFAERPEGSVSTLKIQRTQQEDSAVYLCASSLDWTSGGDTQYFGPGTRLTVL.

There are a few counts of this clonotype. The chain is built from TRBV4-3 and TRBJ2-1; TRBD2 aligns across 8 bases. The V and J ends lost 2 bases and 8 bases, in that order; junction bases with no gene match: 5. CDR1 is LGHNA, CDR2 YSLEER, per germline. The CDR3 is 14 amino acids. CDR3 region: CASSQNGGVHEQFF. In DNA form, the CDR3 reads TGCGCCAGCAGCCAAAACGGGGGGGTTCATGAGCAGTTCTTC.